This TCR beta chain emerged from a study of CD8 T cells in Susac syndrome. In this sample, this clonotype turned up once. Trimming removed 3 bases at V and 7 bases at J, with 13 bases between. The CDR3 runs 13 residues. Reverse transcription of roughly 0.5 to 1 ug RNA was carried out with random hexamers. TCRdb called the immunoSEQ multiplex PCR reads again in MiXCR, with one record for every CDR3 protein. The repertoire holds 70,000 or so distinct CDR3 sequences, with 85% to 95% as singletons. Sequencing was carried out using CD8+ T cells from PBMCs. This receptor was identified in a human donor with multiple sclerosis. The rearrangement links TRBV12-3 or TRBV12-4 to TRBJ2-7; possibly TRBD1 for D (6 bases). As DNA, the CDR3 is TGTGCCAGCAGTTTCGGATCCCAGGGGGAGCAGTACTTC. This translates into CASSFGSQGEQYF.